Each of the 24 T cell receptor beta chains below was sequenced from the same sample in a study of CD8+CD57+ T cells in acquired aplastic anemia. CD8+CD57+ cell expansion, shown by flow cytometry, had occurred in the patients selected for sequencing. CDR3 and TCR beta VDJ profiling relied on genomic DNA as the template. TCRdb reprocessed the reads via MiXCR and lists one record per CDR3 protein. There are around 79,000 distinct CDR3 sequences in the sample; 70% occur only once, and 65% to 85% lies in the top ten. Sequences were obtained from sorted CD4+, CD8+, or CD8+CD57+ T cells (not recorded which) from PBMCs. These receptors originate from a human donor with aplastic anemia.

The chain links TRBV29-1 to TRBJ1-1; no firm D call. The ends were cut back, 7 bases at V and 7 bases at J, with 16 bases in the middle. Germline V gene data show CDR1 as SQVTM and CDR2 as ANQGSEA. This CDR3 is built from 12 residues. The DNA for the CDR3 is TGCAGCGCCGGACCCGAAAATGGTGAAGCTTTCTTT. It specifies CSAGPENGEAFF.

The V call is TRBV20-1, the J call TRBJ2-5; D perhaps matches TRBD2 (6 bases). The CDR3 is made up of 11 amino acids. V was pared by 3 bases and J by 4 bases, with 6 bases between. Germline V gives CDR1 DFQATT, CDR2 SNEGSKA (reference sequence). CDR3 loop: CSARGGETQYF. CDR3 coding DNA: TGCAGTGCTAGGGGGGGAGAGACCCAGTACTTC.

The chain links TRBV20-1 to TRBJ2-1, with D perhaps matching TRBD1 or TRBD2 (5 bases each). V dropped 4 bases and J dropped 4 bases, with 17 bases sitting between them. Looked up from germline, CDR1 is DFQATT and CDR2 is SNEGSKA (reference sequence). The length of the CDR3 is 15 residues. The CDR3 loop is CSAKTIPGPYNEQFF. CDR3 DNA: TGCAGTGCTAAGACCATACCGGGACCTTACAATGAGCAGTTCTTC.

The gene calls are TRBV7-8 and TRBJ1-1; TRBD1 matches 8 bases. The CDR3 extends over 13 amino acids. Germline CDR1 is SGHVS and CDR2 is FQNEAQ. V dropped 5 bases and J dropped 5; count of bases not matched to a gene: 4. The CDR3 DNA sequence: TGTGCCAGCAGCCAGGACAGGGCTACTGAAGCTTTCTTT. Translated, it gives CASSQDRATEAFF.

This chain uses TRBV29-1 with TRBJ1-1; no clear D gene. The V end lost 5 bases, the J end lost 1 base, and 11 bases lay between the germline ends. This CDR3 has 13 amino acids. Germline values: CDR1 SQVTM, CDR2 ANQGSEA. The CDR3 region has the DNA TGCAGCGTTTTGGGAGGCAGGAACACTGAAGCTTTCTTT. It codes for CSVLGGRNTEAFF.

V gene TRBV5-1 combines with J gene TRBJ1-1, with D hard to call. V lost 2 bases, J lost 0 bases, and 11 bases lay in between. The CDR3 contains 15 residues. Germline V CDR1 and CDR2: SGHRS, YFSETQ. CDR3 sequence reads: CASSLRPVLNTEAFF. CDR3 bases: TGCGCCAGCAGCTTACGGCCAGTTTTGAACACTGAAGCTTTCTTT.

V gene TRBV20-1 combines with J gene TRBJ1-1; weak D call: TRBD1 (6 bases). V lost 1 base and J lost 8, with 14 bases in between. This CDR3 comprises 13 residues. In germline, CDR1 is DFQATT, CDR2 SNEGSKA (reference sequence). The CDR3 loop is CSARARQGLEAFF. CDR3 bases: TGCAGTGCTAGAGCGCGGCAGGGGTTGGAAGCTTTCTTT.

The chain uses TRBV20-1 and TRBJ2-3; 9 bases align to TRBD2. V shed 0 bases, J shed 4 bases, and the junction held 5 bases outside the gene matches. Germline V gene data show CDR1 as DFQATT and CDR2 as SNEGSKA (reference sequence). This CDR3 comprises 15 residues. As DNA, the CDR3 is TGCAGTGCTAGAGATCGTAGACTAGCGGCAGATACGCAGTATTTT. It yields the protein CSARDRRLAADTQYF.

The CDR3 protein is CATRTGSDTGELFF. CDR3 DNA sequence: TGTGCCACCAGGACTGGTTCGGACACCGGGGAGCTGTTTTTT. This chain uses TRBV24-1 with TRBJ2-2; unclear D gene. V dropped 7 bases and J dropped 3 bases, with 11 bases sitting between them. Germline CDR1 KGHDR, CDR2 SFDVKD. The CDR3 runs 14 residues.

This clonotype was observed a few times. The J gene is TRBJ2-7, the V gene TRBV2; 10 nucleotides agree with TRBD1. The CDR3 sequence is 14 residues long. Germline loops: CDR1 SNHLY, CDR2 FYNNEI. Germline trimming cut 8 bases from V and 5 bases from J; bases unmatched to any gene: 9. CDR3 nucleotide sequence: TGTGCCAGCCGTCCCGGGACAGGGGCGCACGAGCAGTACTTC. This codes for CASRPGTGAHEQYF.

Points on this clonotype: The germline gene is not matched at one end of the junction; a read error may be the cause. This chain joins TRBV7-7 and TRBJ2-3; 7 bases line up with TRBD1. Germline V gene data show CDR1 as SSHAT and CDR2 as FNYEAQ (reference sequence). The CDR3 contains 14 residues. The CDR3 DNA is TGTGCTAGCAGCCCGGGACAGTCCACAGATACGCAGTATTTT. Protein: CASSPGQSTDTQYF. Using reference TRBV7-7 and TRBJ2-3 for the parts outside the CDR3, the full variable domain is GAGVSQSPRYKVTKRGQDVTLRCDPISSHATLYWYQQALGQGPEFLTYFNYEAQPDKSGLPSDRFSAERPEGSISTLTIQRTEQRDSAMYRCASSPGQSTDTQYFGPGTRLTVL.

V usage is TRBV10-3 and J usage is TRBJ2-1; weak D call: TRBD2 (5 bases). V was pared by 10 bases and J by 0 bases, with 19 bases between. The CDR3 is made up of 16 amino acids. Per germline, CDR1 ENHRY and CDR2 SYGVKD. CDR3 protein: CASNSAGQSSYNEQFF. The DNA of the CDR3 is TGTGCCAGCAACTCGGCGGGTCAGAGCTCCTACAATGAGCAGTTCTTC.

The rearrangement joins TRBV2 to TRBJ1-1, with TRBD1 matching 8 bases. This CDR3 has 15 amino acids. V lost 7 bases, J lost 2 bases, and 9 bases stayed unmatched. CDR1 SNHLY and CDR2 FYNNEI come from the germline V gene. The DNA for the CDR3 is TGTGCCAGCACCATACAGGCAGGGGGCAACACTGAAGCTTTCTTT. This codes for CASTIQAGGNTEAFF.

The J gene is TRBJ2-5, the V gene TRBV7-8; D remains ambiguous. V lost 6 bases to trimming and J lost 4 bases, with 3 bases between them. CDR3 length equals 10 residues. Germline CDR1 and CDR2: SGHVS and FQNEAQ. In nucleotides, the CDR3 is TGTGCCAGCAGTATAGAGACCCAGTACTTC. Translated, it gives CASSIETQYF.

The genes are TRBV2 and TRBJ1-5; D call uncertain. Germline-derived CDR1 and CDR2 are SNHLY and FYNNEI. The V end was cut by 1 base, the J end by 11 bases, with 9 bases between. This CDR3 region has 12 residues. CDR3 bases: TGTGCCAGCAGTGAAGGATCAATTGCCCAGCATTTT. As protein: CASSEGSIAQHF.

This sequence joins TRBV19 and TRBJ1-2; D unclear. This CDR3 region has 13 residues. The germline CDR1 and CDR2 sequences are LNHDA and SQIVND (reference sequence). Trimming stripped 7 bases from V and 3 bases from J, with 12 bases between. CDR3 in amino acids: CASTATLHYGYTF. The CDR3 DNA follows: TGTGCCAGTACGGCTACTCTTCACTATGGCTACACCTTC.

Concerning this clonotype: One junction end disagrees with the germline gene, perhaps due to a read error. This chain links TRBV25-1 with TRBJ2-3; D is unclear. The CDR3 spans 14 residues. Germline lookup yields CDR1 MGHDK and CDR2 SYGVNS. In nucleotides, the CDR3 is TGTGCCAGCAGTGAGACACGGAGCACAGATACGCAGTACTTT. Its protein is CASSETRSTDTQYF.

This chain uses TRBV24-1 with TRBJ2-3; D remains ambiguous. The V gene's germline CDR1 is KGHDR and CDR2 SFDVKD. V was shortened by 4 bases and J by 0 bases, with 10 bases between the two germline ends. This CDR3 has 15 amino acids. CDR3 region: CATSDNRASTDTQYF. The CDR3 DNA reads TGTGCCACCAGTGACAACAGAGCTAGCACAGATACGCAGTATTTT.

The rearrangement links TRBV7-9 to TRBJ2-3, with D possibly matching TRBD2 (5 bases). V lost 6 bases to trimming and J lost 1 base, with 11 bases between them. Per germline, CDR1 SEHNR and CDR2 FQNEAQ (reference sequence). This CDR3 region has 14 residues. The CDR3 DNA sequence: TGTGCCAGCAGGTCCCCGAGGGGCACAGATACGCAGTATTTT. Protein sequence: CASRSPRGTDTQYF.

This chain joins TRBV11-2 and TRBJ1-1; 9 bases line up with TRBD1. This CDR3 has 16 residues. The J segment lost 1 base and the V segment lost 1 base, leaving 4 bases of the junction unmatched. In germline, CDR1 is SGHAT, CDR2 FQNNGV. The DNA for the CDR3 is TGTGCCAGCAGCTTAGGATCGGGACAGGGGAACACTGAAGCTTTCTTT. Its translation is CASSLGSGQGNTEAFF.

This chain connects TRBV2 to TRBJ2-7, with D unclear. V was cut by 3 bases and J by 2 bases, with 11 bases left in between. The germline V gene has CDR1 SNHLY and CDR2 FYNNEI. The CDR3 is made up of 14 amino acids. The CDR3 coding sequence is TGTGCCAGCAGTGAGCAACAGTCAGCCTACGAGCAGTACTTC. Its translation is CASSEQQSAYEQYF.

The chain has TRBV5-4 and TRBJ1-2, with D possibly being TRBD1 (6 bases). This CDR3 region has 14 residues. Germline CDR1 reads SGHNT; CDR2 reads YYREEE (reference sequence). V gave up 4 bases and J gave up 2 bases, with 12 bases separating them. The CDR3 bases are TGTGCCAGCAGCATTCCTACAGGGAACTATGGCTACACCTTC. It translates to CASSIPTGNYGYTF.

This chain links TRBV9 with TRBJ2-7; 8 positions agree with TRBD1. Trimming took 3 bases from V and 6 from J; bases not matched to a gene: 14. In germline, CDR1 is SGDLS, CDR2 YYNGEE. The CDR3 is made up of 16 amino acids. CDR3 sequence reads: CASSAGAGQGAAEQYF. The DNA for the CDR3 is TGTGCCAGCAGCGCGGGAGCGGGTCAGGGGGCGGCCGAGCAGTACTTC. The full variable domain, rest sourced from reference TRBV9 and TRBJ2-7, is DSGVTQTPKHLITATGQRVTLRCSPRSGDLSVYWYQQSLDQGLQFLIQYYNGEERAKGNILERFSAQQFPDLHSELNLSSLELGDSALYFCASSAGAGQGAAEQYFGPGTRLTVT.

This clonotype came up a few times. The rearrangement links TRBV19 to TRBJ2-2, with TRBD1 matching 11 bases. V was pared by 10 bases and J by 5 bases, with 6 bases of the junction left unmatched. Germline lookup yields CDR1 LNHDA and CDR2 SQIVND (reference sequence). This CDR3 comprises 14 residues. DNA of the CDR3: TGTGCCACGGACAGGGGGCGAGAGACCGGGGAGCTGTTTTTT. Its translation is CATDRGRETGELFF.